The 32 T cell receptor beta chains given below trace back to one sample, sequenced in a study of tumour-infiltrating T cells in Burkitt lymphoma. Some clones are missing from TCRdb's copy, which holds only in-frame ones; the method was immunoSEQ multiplex PCR. The data show a few thousand clones, with around a quarter seen just once and roughly 28% held by the top ten. Sample: tumor tissue. The receptors originated from a human donor with diffuse large B-cell lymphoma.

Written as DNA, the CDR3 is TGTGCCTGGAGTGGACCCGGGGTGGCAGATACGCAGTATTTT. Translating gives CAWSGPGVADTQYF. This chain connects TRBV30 to TRBJ2-3; TRBD2 might be the D (5 bases). CDR1 GTSNPN and CDR2 SVGIG come from the germline V gene (reference sequence). V was cut by 1 base and J by 4 bases, with 12 bases left in between. The CDR3 spans 14 residues. Filled out from reference TRBV30 and TRBJ2-3, the complete variable domain reads SQTIHQWPATLVQPVGSPLSLECTVEGTSNPNLYWYRQAAGRGLQLLFYSVGIGQISSEVPQNLSASRPQDRQFILSSKKLLLSDSGFYLCAWSGPGVADTQYFGPGTRLTVL.

In its sample, this clone was seen a few times. The rearrangement uses TRBV10-3 and TRBJ2-3; 9 bases match TRBD2. The germline CDR1 and CDR2 sequences are ENHRY and SYGVKD. V shed 2 bases and J 6 bases; nucleotides not matched to a gene: 3. The CDR3 is 14 residues long. The CDR3: CAISEDGLADTQYF. CDR3 bases: TGTGCCATCAGTGAGGACGGACTAGCGGATACGCAGTATTTT.

Of note for this clone: At the DNA level, this CDR3 is encoded by other sequences in the same sample as well. The gene calls are TRBV4-3 and TRBJ1-1; D may be TRBD1 (5 bases). Germline V gene data show CDR1 as LGHNA and CDR2 as YSLEER. This CDR3 is 15 amino acids long. Trimming pared 3 bases from V and 4 bases from J, leaving 15 bases between. The CDR3 loop reads CASSQDQGLSTEAFF. In DNA form, the CDR3 reads TGCGCCAGCAGCCAGGATCAGGGTTTATCCACTGAAGCTTTCTTT.

The chain combines TRBV7-9 with TRBJ2-7, with D uncertain. The CDR3 has 13 residues. V lost 5 bases to trimming and J lost 2 bases, with 10 bases between them. Germline V gene lookup returns CDR1 SEHNR and CDR2 FQNEAQ (reference sequence). The CDR3 spells CASSRVGAYEQYF. DNA for the CDR3: TGTGCCAGCAGCCGGGTGGGTGCCTACGAGCAGTACTTC.

The table lists this clone with a few counts. CDR3: CASSLSEGGTDTQYF. CDR3 DNA sequence: TGCGCCAGCAGCTTGTCCGAGGGAGGCACAGATACGCAGTATTTT. J is TRBJ2-3 and V is TRBV5-1; D might be TRBD2 (5 bases). The germline gives CDR1 SGHRS, CDR2 YFSETQ. The CDR3 covers 15 residues. V lost 1 base, J lost 1 base, and 10 bases lay in between.

This clone was detected only a few times. This sequence joins TRBV20-1 and TRBJ1-1; D not certain. Germline CDR1 is DFQATT and CDR2 is SNEGSKA (reference sequence). The V end lost 6 bases, the J end lost 0 bases, and 5 bases lay between the germline ends. The CDR3 has 11 residues. Here the CDR3 DNA reads TGCAGTGCCCTTGTGAACACTGAAGCTTTCTTT. Translated: CSALVNTEAFF.

V is TRBV6-5 and J is TRBJ1-5; D unresolved. This CDR3 region has 13 residues. CDR1 and CDR2 from the germline V gene are MNHEY and SVGAGI. V lost 8 bases to trimming and J lost 6 bases, with 14 bases between them. The CDR3 loop reads CASWNAIGQPQHF. In DNA form, the CDR3 reads TGTGCCAGCTGGAATGCTATCGGTCAGCCCCAGCATTTT.

The V and J genes are TRBV29-1 and TRBJ2-3; 11 bases map to TRBD2. Germline assignment: CDR1 SQVTM and CDR2 ANQGSEA. Trimming at V came to 6 bases and at J to 4 bases, leaving 18 bases not matched to a gene. CDR3 length equals 18 residues. The CDR3 region has the DNA TGCAGCGTGGTTAGACTAGCGGGATTAGTGGAGGTGGCAGATACGCAGTATTTT. Residues: CSVVRLAGLVEVADTQYF.

This clone is deemed large. This chain joins TRBV5-1 and TRBJ2-3, with 7 bases aligning to TRBD2. V was pared by 0 bases and J by 2 bases, with 9 bases of the junction left unmatched. This CDR3 has 17 amino acids. Germline CDR1 is SGHRS and CDR2 is YFSETQ. The CDR3 DNA reads TGCGCCAGCAGCTTGGCCTTGGGACTACTCATCACAGATACGCAGTATTTT. It specifies CASSLALGLLITDTQYF.

The chain carries TRBV7-2 and TRBJ2-2; no definite D call. With 3 bases removed from V and 3 bases from J, the gap between germline ends came to 11 bases. The CDR3 loop spans 15 amino acids. Germline V CDR1 and CDR2: SGHTA, FQGNSA. CDR3 residues: CASSFWSEYTGELFF. The CDR3 nucleotides read TGTGCCAGCAGCTTCTGGAGCGAGTACACCGGGGAGCTGTTTTTT.

V and J are TRBV4-3 and TRBJ2-7; 7 bases line up with TRBD1. Looked up from germline, CDR1 is LGHNA and CDR2 is YSLEER. This CDR3 spans 15 amino acids. With V trimmed by 0 bases and J by 3 bases, 5 bases remained unmatched. The CDR3 DNA reads as TGCGCCAGCAGCCAAGACGTCGGGGACAGCTACGAGCAGTACTTC. Translated, it gives CASSQDVGDSYEQYF.

This clone was counted between two and nine times. This chain connects TRBV7-8 to TRBJ1-2; 11 bases line up with TRBD1. Germline trimming cut 1 base from V and 6 bases from J; bases unmatched to any gene: 1. Germline V gene sequence: CDR1 SGHVS, CDR2 FQNEAQ. The CDR3 is made up of 14 amino acids. The chain's CDR3 is CASSLGTGGDGYTF. In nucleotides, the CDR3 is TGTGCCAGCAGCTTAGGGACAGGGGGCGATGGCTACACCTTC.

V and J are TRBV5-8 and TRBJ2-1; possible D gene TRBD2, 6 bases. From germline, CDR1 is SGHTS and CDR2 YDEGEE. Trimming stripped 0 bases from V and 9 bases from J, with 13 bases between. The CDR3 extends over 14 amino acids. This CDR3 reads CASSLAGERFEQFF. The CDR3 bases are TGTGCCAGCAGCTTGGCGGGAGAGAGGTTTGAGCAGTTCTTC.

This clone has only a few counts. The CDR3 is CAISVLAGGTYEQYF. The CDR3 coding sequence is TGTGCCATCAGTGTTCTTGCGGGAGGGACCTACGAGCAGTACTTC. The chain has TRBV10-3 and TRBJ2-7; 9 bases are shared with TRBD2. V shed 4 bases, J shed 2 bases, and the junction held 6 bases outside the gene matches. Germline CDR1 and CDR2: ENHRY and SYGVKD. The CDR3 is 15 amino acids.

This clone was observed a few times. This chain connects TRBV27 to TRBJ2-7; TRBD2 matches 9 bases. The CDR3 contains 16 residues. The germline CDR1 and CDR2 sequences are MNHEY and SMNVEV (reference sequence). Germline trimming cut 4 bases from V and 5 bases from J; bases unmatched to any gene: 12. The CDR3 sequence: CASSSPTVAGDDEQYF. For the CDR3, the DNA is TGTGCCAGCAGTTCTCCTACGGTAGCGGGAGATGACGAGCAGTACTTC.

The chain is built from TRBV7-9 and TRBJ2-1, with 11 positions matching TRBD1. The V gene end was trimmed by 5 bases and the J gene end by 7 bases; junction bases not matched to a gene: 10. CDR1 and CDR2 (germline): SEHNR, FQNEAQ (reference sequence). CDR3 length: 16 residues. This CDR3 is CASSPTGTGGRNEQFF. CDR3 coding DNA: TGTGCCAGCAGCCCCACCGGGACAGGGGGTCGGAATGAGCAGTTCTTC.

This clone came up a few times. The chain recombines TRBV6-5 with TRBJ2-5; either TRBD1 or TRBD2 may supply D (5 bases each). CDR1 is MNHEY, CDR2 SVGAGI, per germline. This CDR3 region has 13 residues. The V end was cut by 7 bases, the J end by 5 bases, with 14 bases between. CDR3 loop: CASTRGRGETQYF. As DNA, the CDR3 is TGTGCCAGCACCCGGGGCAGAGGGGAGACCCAGTACTTC.

The CDR3 bases are TGTGCCAGCAGCCCAAGCGGCTACGAGCAGTACTTC. This gives the protein CASSPSGYEQYF. The rearrangement joins TRBV4-2 to TRBJ2-7; TRBD2 might be the D (5 bases). Germline loops: CDR1 LGHNA, CDR2 YNFKEQ. V dropped 4 bases and J dropped 3 bases, with 7 bases sitting between them. This CDR3 has 12 residues.

The V call is TRBV7-8, the J call TRBJ1-5; D is perhaps TRBD1 (6 bases). The CDR3 runs to 15 residues. V lost 8 bases to trimming and J lost 4 bases, with 18 bases between them. Germline V gene data show CDR1 as SGHVS and CDR2 as FQNEAQ. DNA of the CDR3: TGTGCCAGCCGAAGGGGGGGGGCGTTAAATCAGCCCCAGCATTTT. Its protein is CASRRGGALNQPQHF.

This clone was recorded a few times. The chain uses TRBV6-5 and TRBJ2-1; 9 nucleotides agree with TRBD1. The CDR3 contains 14 residues. CDR1 MNHEY and CDR2 SVGAGI come from the germline V gene. V dropped 6 bases and J dropped 10; count of bases not matched to a gene: 10. The CDR3 bases are TGTGCCAGCAGAAGAACAGGGGGCAGAGAGGAGCAGTTCTTC. Translating gives CASRRTGGREEQFF.

V is TRBV9 and J is TRBJ1-2, with a tentative D call TRBD1 (5 bases). This CDR3 is built from 14 residues. V was trimmed by 3 bases and J by 8 bases, leaving 17 bases between them. CDR1 is SGDLS, CDR2 YYNGEE, per germline. CDR3 in DNA: TGTGCCAGCAGCGATACTACAGGATATTCGGGCTACACCTTC. Translation: CASSDTTGYSGYTF.

The chain joins TRBV9 to TRBJ2-3; D unresolved. Trimming left V 4 bases short and J 6 bases short, with 9 bases between. The length of the CDR3 is 12 residues. Germline V gene data show CDR1 as SGDLS and CDR2 as YYNGEE. The CDR3 bases are TGTGCCAGCAGCCTCCGCGAGGATACGCAGTATTTT. Translating gives CASSLREDTQYF. The full variable domain, with the rest looked up from reference TRBV9 and TRBJ2-3, is DSGVTQTPKHLITATGQRVTLRCSPRSGDLSVYWYQQSLDQGLQFLIQYYNGEERAKGNILERFSAQQFPDLHSELNLSSLELGDSALYFCASSLREDTQYFGPGTRLTVL.

V is TRBV27 and J is TRBJ2-1; the match to TRBD2 covers 12 bases. CDR3 size: 14 residues. Germline lookup yields CDR1 MNHEY and CDR2 SMNVEV (reference sequence). V was pared by 8 bases and J by 8 bases, with 7 bases of the junction left unmatched. For the CDR3, the DNA is TGTGCCAGCCGACTAGCGGGAGCAGTGGATGAGCAGTTCTTC. It encodes CASRLAGAVDEQFF.

This chain joins TRBV5-6 and TRBJ1-1; D not certain. The V end lost 5 bases, the J end lost 0 bases, and 11 bases lay between the germline ends. The length of the CDR3 is 14 residues. Germline lookup yields CDR1 SGHDT and CDR2 YYEEEE. The CDR3 loop reads CASSYRDMNTEAFF. The CDR3 DNA reads TGTGCCAGCAGTTACAGAGACATGAACACTGAAGCTTTCTTT.

There are a few counts of this clone. The chain uses TRBV4-1 and TRBJ2-7; TRBD1 matches 10 bases. The germline V gene has CDR1 MGHRA and CDR2 YSYEKL. The CDR3 contains 14 residues. V trimming: 6 bases; J trimming: 4 bases; junction bases outside the gene matches: 6. The chain's CDR3 is CASSGDRGVYEQYF. CDR3 nucleotides: TGCGCCAGCAGTGGGGACAGGGGTGTTTACGAGCAGTACTTC.

The J gene is TRBJ1-2, the V gene TRBV9; a possible D gene is TRBD1 (6 bases). The CDR3 sequence is 16 residues long. V was pared by 4 bases and J by 0 bases, with 16 bases between. CDR1 and CDR2 from the germline V gene are SGDLS and YYNGEE. The CDR3: CASSLGGAVTNYGYTF. CDR3 nucleotide sequence: TGTGCCAGCAGCCTAGGGGGGGCAGTAACTAACTATGGCTACACCTTC. The complete variable domain, with remaining parts taken from reference TRBV9 and TRBJ1-2, reads DSGVTQTPKHLITATGQRVTLRCSPRSGDLSVYWYQQSLDQGLQFLIQYYNGEERAKGNILERFSAQQFPDLHSELNLSSLELGDSALYFCASSLGGAVTNYGYTFGSGTRLTVV.

The chain couples TRBV5-6 to TRBJ1-1; no reliable D call. The CDR3 length is 12 residues. Between the trimmed V and J ends, which lost 3 bases and 5 bases, there was a span of 8 bases. Germline V gene sequence: CDR1 SGHDT, CDR2 YYEEEE. The CDR3 DNA reads as TGTGCCAGCAGCTCGCGGGTAACTGAAGCTTTCTTT. Its protein is CASSSRVTEAFF.

This clone was counted only a few times. CDR3 sequence (DNA): TGTGCCAGCAGCCAGATATCCCGGAACACTGAAGCTTTCTTT. It codes for CASSQISRNTEAFF. The V gene is TRBV7-9, the J gene TRBJ1-1; D is unresolved. The CDR3 is made up of 14 amino acids. Trimming removed 5 bases at V and 1 base at J, with 11 bases between. CDR1 SEHNR and CDR2 FQNEAQ come from the germline V gene (reference sequence).

This clone has more than one count but fewer than ten. The CDR3, as DNA: TGTGCCATCAGTGAGTCGGAGGGCACAGATACGCAGTATTTT. Its translation is CAISESEGTDTQYF. The chain combines TRBV10-3 with TRBJ2-3; D might be TRBD2 (5 bases). This CDR3 is built from 14 residues. Germline V gene lookup returns CDR1 ENHRY and CDR2 SYGVKD. V lost 0 bases and J 1 base, leaving 5 bases between the germline ends.

A few counts support this clone. The chain employs TRBV9 and TRBJ2-2; D tentatively fits TRBD1 or TRBD2 (5 bases each). This CDR3 has 15 amino acids. Between the trimmed V and J ends, which lost 2 bases and 4 bases, there was a span of 12 bases. Germline V gene lookup returns CDR1 SGDLS and CDR2 YYNGEE. CDR3 bases: TGTGCCAGCAGCGTGAATCTTGGGGGCACCGGGGAGCTGTTTTTT. Translation: CASSVNLGGTGELFF.

The V gene is TRBV5-1, the J gene TRBJ1-6, with 8 bases fitting TRBD1. V lost 9 bases, J lost 7 bases, and 9 bases stayed unmatched. The germline V gene has CDR1 SGHRS and CDR2 YFSETQ. The CDR3 contains 14 residues. For the CDR3, the DNA is TGCGCCACCTCGGGGGGGGACAGGAATTCACCCCTCCACTTT. This codes for CATSGGDRNSPLHF.

By sample share, this clone is hyperexpanded. The chain is built from TRBV5-6 and TRBJ1-1; 7 bases map to TRBD1. The V gene end was trimmed by 0 bases and the J gene end by 6 bases; junction bases not matched to a gene: 8. Germline values: CDR1 SGHDT, CDR2 YYEEEE. The CDR3 extends over 15 amino acids. CDR3 DNA: TGTGCCAGCAGCTTGGGGGCGACAGGGTACTCTGAAGCTTTCTTT. It translates to CASSLGATGYSEAFF.